The sequence of this T cell receptor beta chain was determined in a study of OX40 agonist ivuxolimab in advanced cancers. Only in-frame clones appear in the TCRdb table, and some are missing; sequencing was by immunoSEQ multiplex PCR. Of 30,000 to 45,000 clones in the sample, around 89% were seen once. Germline V gene lookup returns CDR1 MGHRA and CDR2 YSYEKL. The J segment lost 2 bases and the V segment lost 1 base, leaving 8 bases of the junction unmatched. The CDR3 is made up of 16 amino acids. This receptor was obtained from an adult with an advanced solid tumor such as melanoma, head and neck, liver or kidney cancer. The V gene is TRBV4-1, the J gene TRBJ2-7; TRBD2 matches at 7 bases. Sample: CD4+ or CD8+ T cells sorted from blood, taken in a trial of the OX40 agonist ivuxolimab. CDR3: CASSQGASGMAYEQYF. Written as DNA, the CDR3 is TGCGCCAGCAGCCAAGGCGCCAGCGGGATGGCCTACGAGCAGTACTTC.